Listed below are T cell receptor beta chains from one sample, sequenced in a study of shared clonotypes between healthy human individuals. Clones were read by immunoSEQ multiplex PCR, and TCRdb kept only the in-frame ones, dropping some. The data show around 2.3 million clones, under 97% seen once. The material sequenced was naive CD4+ T cells sorted from blood. The receptors come from a man aged 18-30 years in good health. CDR3s include the opening cysteine and the closing phenylalanine or tryptophan. Each record gives: V gene, clone size, D gene, J gene, CDR3 DNA, CDR3 protein. The D gene is left open where the match is weak. Part of the rows lack a size; the others show once, few, many or a class for expanded clones.

v_gene: TRBV6-4
abundance: NA
d_gene: NA
j_gene: TRBJ2-1
CDR3nt: TGTGCCAGCAGTGAATCAGGCAGTGGTCTAAAGCAGTTCTTC
CDR3aa: CASSESGSGLKQFF

v_gene: TRBV30
abundance: few
d_gene: NA
j_gene: TRBJ1-1
CDR3nt: TGTGCCTCCCAACGGAGGGGGTGGAACACTGAAGCTTTCTTT
CDR3aa: CASQRRGWNTEAFF

v_gene: TRBV7-8
abundance: NA
d_gene: TRBD1
j_gene: TRBJ2-7
CDR3nt: TGTGCCAGCAGGCGGACAGGGGACGAGCAGTACTTC
CDR3aa: CASRRTGDEQYF

v_gene: TRBV5-1
abundance: NA
d_gene: TRBD2
j_gene: TRBJ2-5
CDR3nt: TGCGCCAGCAGCTTCTCACTAAATGTTCCGGGACTAGTGGAAGAGACCCAGTACTTC
CDR3aa: CASSFSLNVPGLVEETQYF

v_gene: TRBV19
abundance: NA
d_gene: NA
j_gene: TRBJ2-6
CDR3nt: TGTGCCAGTAGCCCCACCGGGGCCAACGTCCTGACTTTC
CDR3aa: CASSPTGANVLTF

v_gene: TRBV11-2
abundance: NA
d_gene: TRBD1
j_gene: TRBJ2-7
CDR3nt: TGTGCCAGCAGCTTAGGAACCCAGCCCGGGACAGGGGTTGGCGAGCAGTACTTC
CDR3aa: CASSLGTQPGTGVGEQYF

v_gene: TRBV5-1
abundance: NA
d_gene: TRBD2
j_gene: TRBJ2-2
CDR3nt: TGCGCCAGCAGCTTAACTAGCGGGAGGGCCACCGGGGAGCTGTTTTTT
CDR3aa: CASSLTSGRATGELFF

v_gene: TRBV5-1
abundance: NA
d_gene: NA
j_gene: TRBJ2-7
CDR3nt: TGCGCCAGCAGCCCGGGACAAGGAGTCTACGAGCAGTACTTC
CDR3aa: CASSPGQGVYEQYF

v_gene: TRBV5-1
abundance: NA
d_gene: NA
j_gene: TRBJ1-5
CDR3nt: TGCGCCAGCAGCTTCGAGGGGGGTAGCAATCAGCCCCAGCATTTT
CDR3aa: CASSFEGGSNQPQHF

v_gene: TRBV7-2
abundance: NA
d_gene: NA
j_gene: TRBJ2-3
CDR3nt: TGTGCCAGCAGCTTAGGAGGAGGCTACCCCACAGATACGCAGTATTTT
CDR3aa: CASSLGGGYPTDTQYF

v_gene: TRBV6-5
abundance: NA
d_gene: NA
j_gene: TRBJ2-5
CDR3nt: TGTGCCAGCAGTTCCTTTGGGGACCAGTGGTACTTC
CDR3aa: CASSSFGDQWYF

v_gene: TRBV6-6
abundance: few
d_gene: TRBD1
j_gene: TRBJ1-3
CDR3nt: TGTGCCAGCAAGGAGGGACAGACCTCTGGAAACACCATATATTTT
CDR3aa: CASKEGQTSGNTIYF

v_gene: TRBV29-1
abundance: NA
d_gene: TRBD2
j_gene: TRBJ2-3
CDR3nt: TGCAGCGTTCGAGCGGGAGGGCGAGAGAAGTCAGATACGCAGTATTTT
CDR3aa: CSVRAGGREKSDTQYF

v_gene: TRBV6-6
abundance: once
d_gene: TRBD2
j_gene: TRBJ2-3
CDR3nt: TGTGCCAGCTCGCCGGGACTAGCGGGTGATACGCAGTATTTT
CDR3aa: CASSPGLAGDTQYF

v_gene: TRBV6-5
abundance: NA
d_gene: TRBD1
j_gene: TRBJ2-7
CDR3nt: TGTGCCAGCAGGCCAGGGGGTGCCGGCTCCTACGAGCAGTACTTC
CDR3aa: CASRPGGAGSYEQYF

v_gene: TRBV7-3
abundance: NA
d_gene: NA
j_gene: TRBJ2-3
CDR3nt: TGTGCCAGCAGCTTAAGCGGGGGCCCAACAGATACGCAGTATTTT
CDR3aa: CASSLSGGPTDTQYF

v_gene: TRBV5-1
abundance: once
d_gene: NA
j_gene: TRBJ1-1
CDR3nt: TGCGCCAGCAGCTTCGGGGAAAACACTGAAGCTTTCTTT
CDR3aa: CASSFGENTEAFF

v_gene: TRBV7-2
abundance: NA
d_gene: TRBD2
j_gene: TRBJ2-5
CDR3nt: TGTGCCAGCAGCCTTAGCGGGAGGGGGGAGACCCAGTACTTC
CDR3aa: CASSLSGRGETQYF

v_gene: TRBV18
abundance: NA
d_gene: NA
j_gene: TRBJ1-2
CDR3nt: TGTGCCAGCTCACCATTTAAAGGGGACTATGGCTACACCTTC
CDR3aa: CASSPFKGDYGYTF

v_gene: TRBV28
abundance: NA
d_gene: NA
j_gene: TRBJ1-5
CDR3nt: TGTGCCAGCAGTTACGGGTACGGCAATCAGCCCCAGCATTTT
CDR3aa: CASSYGYGNQPQHF

v_gene: TRBV6-5
abundance: NA
d_gene: NA
j_gene: TRBJ1-2
CDR3nt: TGTGCCAGCAGCAGAACACGATCCTATGGCTACACCTTC
CDR3aa: CASSRTRSYGYTF

v_gene: TRBV10-3
abundance: NA
d_gene: NA
j_gene: TRBJ1-1
CDR3nt: TGTGCCATCAGCCCTGGCAGCCAGGGAAACACTGAAGCTTTCTTT
CDR3aa: CAISPGSQGNTEAFF

v_gene: TRBV19
abundance: NA
d_gene: TRBD2
j_gene: TRBJ2-2
CDR3nt: TGTGCCAGTAGTCCGGGACTAGCTCCCGGGGAGCTGTTTTTT
CDR3aa: CASSPGLAPGELFF

v_gene: TRBV12-2
abundance: NA
d_gene: NA
j_gene: TRBJ2-7
CDR3nt: TGTGCAAGTCGCTTCTCTAGCGGGGCCTACGAGCAGTACTTC
CDR3aa: CASRFSSGAYEQYF

v_gene: TRBV11-2
abundance: NA
d_gene: NA
j_gene: TRBJ2-7
CDR3nt: TGTGCCAGCAGCTTAGGGCAGGGGGGCGAGCAGTACTTC
CDR3aa: CASSLGQGGEQYF

v_gene: TRBV11-2
abundance: NA
d_gene: NA
j_gene: TRBJ2-4
CDR3nt: TGTGCCAGCAGCTTATCCGCGGGACTAGCCAAAAACATTCAGTACTTC
CDR3aa: CASSLSAGLAKNIQYF

v_gene: TRBV30
abundance: NA
d_gene: NA
j_gene: TRBJ1-5
CDR3nt: TGTGCCTGGAGTAGGCAGGGTAGTCAGCCCCAGCATTTT
CDR3aa: CAWSRQGSQPQHF

v_gene: TRBV4-1
abundance: NA
d_gene: TRBD1
j_gene: TRBJ1-1
CDR3nt: TGCGCCAGCAGCCAAGATCGACAGGGGGGCAGTCCTGAAGCTTTCTTT
CDR3aa: CASSQDRQGGSPEAFF

v_gene: TRBV7-6
abundance: NA
d_gene: TRBD1
j_gene: TRBJ2-7
CDR3nt: TGTGCCAGCAGGAAAACAGGGGCCGCACGCGAGCAGTACTTC
CDR3aa: CASRKTGAAREQYF

v_gene: TRBV6-4
abundance: NA
d_gene: NA
j_gene: TRBJ1-1
CDR3nt: TGTGCCAGCAGACGGGAACCCAGCAACACTGAAGCTTTCTTT
CDR3aa: CASRREPSNTEAFF

v_gene: TRBV2
abundance: NA
d_gene: NA
j_gene: TRBJ1-1
CDR3nt: TGTGCCAGCAGTGCAGGGGTTCTTAAAGCTTTCTTT
CDR3aa: CASSAGVLKAFF

v_gene: TRBV25-1
abundance: NA
d_gene: NA
j_gene: TRBJ1-3
CDR3nt: TGTGCCAGCAGTGTTGCTTCTGGAAACACCATATATTTT
CDR3aa: CASSVASGNTIYF

v_gene: TRBV9
abundance: once
d_gene: NA
j_gene: TRBJ1-1
CDR3nt: TGTGCCAGCAGCGTAGGTGGGATAAACACTGAAGCTTTCTTT
CDR3aa: CASSVGGINTEAFF

v_gene: TRBV7-2
abundance: NA
d_gene: NA
j_gene: TRBJ1-3
CDR3nt: TGTGCCAGCAGCAATCCCGGTGGGAACACCATATATTTT
CDR3aa: CASSNPGGNTIYF

v_gene: TRBV4-1
abundance: NA
d_gene: NA
j_gene: TRBJ2-7
CDR3nt: TGCGCCAGCAGCATCACCCATGGGTCCCCCTACGAGCAGTACTTC
CDR3aa: CASSITHGSPYEQYF

v_gene: TRBV6-6
abundance: once
d_gene: NA
j_gene: TRBJ2-4
CDR3nt: TGTGCCAGCAGCCCCTCCAAAAACATTCAGTACTTC
CDR3aa: CASSPSKNIQYF

v_gene: TRBV7-2
abundance: NA
d_gene: TRBD1
j_gene: TRBJ2-7
CDR3nt: TGTGCCAGCAGCACCGGGACAGGCTGGTGGCAGCGCTTGTCCTACGAGCAGTACTTC
CDR3aa: CASSTGTGWWQRLSYEQYF

v_gene: TRBV4-2
abundance: once
d_gene: NA
j_gene: TRBJ1-5
CDR3nt: TGTGCCAGCAGCCAAGAAGGGAATAATCAGCCCCAGCATTTT
CDR3aa: CASSQEGNNQPQHF

v_gene: TRBV29-1
abundance: NA
d_gene: NA
j_gene: TRBJ2-3
CDR3nt: TGCAGCGACCGAACAGGGACGGATACGCAGTATTTT
CDR3aa: CSDRTGTDTQYF

v_gene: TRBV6-6
abundance: NA
d_gene: TRBD2
j_gene: TRBJ2-7
CDR3nt: TGTGCCAGCAGTTACTACCGAATAGCGGGAGTGCCCGAGCAGTACTTC
CDR3aa: CASSYYRIAGVPEQYF

v_gene: TRBV10-2
abundance: NA
d_gene: NA
j_gene: TRBJ1-1
CDR3nt: TGCGCCAGCAGTGAGCAGGGGATGAACACTGAAGCTTTCTTT
CDR3aa: CASSEQGMNTEAFF

v_gene: TRBV2
abundance: NA
d_gene: NA
j_gene: TRBJ1-1
CDR3nt: TGTGCCAGCAGTGCCGCCAGACAGAACACTGAAGCTTTCTTT
CDR3aa: CASSAARQNTEAFF

v_gene: TRBV6-6
abundance: NA
d_gene: NA
j_gene: TRBJ1-6
CDR3nt: TGTGCCAGCAGCCACCCCGGCACAGATAATTCACCCCTCCACTTT
CDR3aa: CASSHPGTDNSPLHF

v_gene: TRBV2
abundance: NA
d_gene: NA
j_gene: TRBJ2-3
CDR3nt: TGTGCCAGCAGTGAAGTTTTAGATACGCAGTATTTT
CDR3aa: CASSEVLDTQYF

v_gene: TRBV4-1
abundance: NA
d_gene: NA
j_gene: TRBJ1-5
CDR3nt: TGCGCCAGCAGCCAAGACAGGGACTATAGCAATCAGCCCCAGCATTTT
CDR3aa: CASSQDRDYSNQPQHF

v_gene: TRBV2
abundance: once
d_gene: NA
j_gene: TRBJ2-4
CDR3nt: TGTGCCAGCAGTTTGAGACTAGGGTCCAAAAACATTCAGTACTTC
CDR3aa: CASSLRLGSKNIQYF

v_gene: TRBV6-6
abundance: NA
d_gene: NA
j_gene: TRBJ1-5
CDR3nt: TGTGCCAGCCGAGTTTCCGGGACAACCAATCAGCCCCAGCATTTT
CDR3aa: CASRVSGTTNQPQHF

v_gene: TRBV28
abundance: NA
d_gene: TRBD1
j_gene: TRBJ1-2
CDR3nt: TGTGCCAGCAGTTTGGACAGGGGGATAGAAGGCTACACCTTC
CDR3aa: CASSLDRGIEGYTF

v_gene: TRBV18
abundance: NA
d_gene: NA
j_gene: TRBJ2-1
CDR3nt: TGTGCCAGCTCATCGCTGGACAATGAGCAGTTCTTC
CDR3aa: CASSSLDNEQFF

v_gene: TRBV7-2
abundance: NA
d_gene: NA
j_gene: TRBJ1-4
CDR3nt: TGTGCCAGCAGCCGGGGGGCAGATGAAAAACTGTTTTTT
CDR3aa: CASSRGADEKLFF

v_gene: TRBV9
abundance: NA
d_gene: TRBD2
j_gene: TRBJ2-1
CDR3nt: TGTGCCAGCAGCACTGGGACTAGCCCCTACAATGAGCAGTTCTTC
CDR3aa: CASSTGTSPYNEQFF

v_gene: TRBV9
abundance: NA
d_gene: NA
j_gene: TRBJ2-3
CDR3nt: TGTGCCAGCAGCGTAGGAATATCTCCTTCCACAGATACGCAGTATTTT
CDR3aa: CASSVGISPSTDTQYF

v_gene: TRBV5-4
abundance: once
d_gene: TRBD2
j_gene: TRBJ2-1
CDR3nt: TGTGCCAGCAGCTTGGCCGCGGGTGGCGGGGGATTCAATGAGCAGTTCTTC
CDR3aa: CASSLAAGGGGFNEQFF